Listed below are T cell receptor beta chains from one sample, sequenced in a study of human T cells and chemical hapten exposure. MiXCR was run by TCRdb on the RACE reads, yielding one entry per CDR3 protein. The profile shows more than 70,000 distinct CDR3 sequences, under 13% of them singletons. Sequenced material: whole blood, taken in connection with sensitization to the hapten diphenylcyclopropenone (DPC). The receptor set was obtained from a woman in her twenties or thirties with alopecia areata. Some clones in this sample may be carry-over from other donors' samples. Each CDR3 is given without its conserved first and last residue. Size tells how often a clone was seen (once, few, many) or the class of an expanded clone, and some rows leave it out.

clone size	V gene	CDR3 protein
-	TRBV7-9	ASSLLSGPGETQY
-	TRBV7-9	ASSLLGDSANEKLF
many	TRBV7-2	ASSLGAQGINYEQY
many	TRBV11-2	ASSATRPTQY
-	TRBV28	ASKSQGDTQY
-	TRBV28	ASSSLGANYGYT
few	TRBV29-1	SVGGPRGTGELF
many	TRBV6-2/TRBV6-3	ASSFPPGQGADTQY
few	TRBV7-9	ASSRSSYEQY
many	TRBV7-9	ASSKLGGAGGPGYEQY
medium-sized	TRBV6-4	ASSDEGVGYNEQF
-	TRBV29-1	SFGTQNTDTQY
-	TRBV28	AGSSAPLYEQY
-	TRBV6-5	ASKVQEGANTGELF
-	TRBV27	ASSSFADSTDTQY
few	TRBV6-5	ASTWDTSISNQPQH
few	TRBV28	ASSSPPGRHEQY
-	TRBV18	ASSPPGLPRETQY
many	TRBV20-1	SAAPGADRQAF
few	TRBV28	ASSSGPGEQY